This T cell receptor (beta chain) was obtained from a study of blood T cell repertoires in COVID-19. TCRdb's table, derived via immunoSEQ multiplex PCR, lists solely in-frame clones and lacks some. The sample has some 360,000 clones, around nine tenths seen once; the top ten hold just over 1%. This clone has only a few counts. Germline CDR1 and CDR2: SGHDT and YYEEEE. CDR3 size: 15 residues. Trimming left V 1 base short and J 4 bases short, with 14 bases between. This chain links TRBV5-6 with TRBJ1-1; D possibly corresponds to TRBD1 (6 bases). The receptor's source is a woman aged 30 to 39 who had been exposed to COVID-19. The sequenced sample was PBMCs or T cells enriched from blood (not recorded which). The CDR3, as DNA: TGTGCCAGCAGCTTGTACCAGGGGCGTATCACTGAAGCTTTCTTT. Its translation is CASSLYQGRITEAFF.